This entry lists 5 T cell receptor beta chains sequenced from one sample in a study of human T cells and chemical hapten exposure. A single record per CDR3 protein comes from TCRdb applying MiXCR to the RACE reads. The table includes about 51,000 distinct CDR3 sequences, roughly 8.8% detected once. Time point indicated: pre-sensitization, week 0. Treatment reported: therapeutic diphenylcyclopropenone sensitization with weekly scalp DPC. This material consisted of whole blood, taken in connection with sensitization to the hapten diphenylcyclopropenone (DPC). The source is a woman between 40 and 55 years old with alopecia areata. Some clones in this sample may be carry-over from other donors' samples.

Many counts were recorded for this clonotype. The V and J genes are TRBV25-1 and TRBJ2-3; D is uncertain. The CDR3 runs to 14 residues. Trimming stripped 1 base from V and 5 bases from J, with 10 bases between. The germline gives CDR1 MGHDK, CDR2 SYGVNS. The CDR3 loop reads CASSESDHQDTQYF. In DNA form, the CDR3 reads TGTGCCAGCAGTGAATCCGATCACCAAGATACGCAGTATTTT.

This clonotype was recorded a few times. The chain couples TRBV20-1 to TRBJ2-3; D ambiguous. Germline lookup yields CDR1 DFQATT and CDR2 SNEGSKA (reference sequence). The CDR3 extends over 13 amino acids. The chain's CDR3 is CSSDHLGTDTQYF. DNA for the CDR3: TGCAGCTCGGATCATCTAGGAACAGATACGCAGTATTTT.

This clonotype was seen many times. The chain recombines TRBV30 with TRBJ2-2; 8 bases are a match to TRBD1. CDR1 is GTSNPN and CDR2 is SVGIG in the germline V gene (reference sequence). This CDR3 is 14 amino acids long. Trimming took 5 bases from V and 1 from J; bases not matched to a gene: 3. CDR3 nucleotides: TGTGCCTGGGACAGGGGACTGAACACCGGGGAGCTGTTTTTT. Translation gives CAWDRGLNTGELFF.

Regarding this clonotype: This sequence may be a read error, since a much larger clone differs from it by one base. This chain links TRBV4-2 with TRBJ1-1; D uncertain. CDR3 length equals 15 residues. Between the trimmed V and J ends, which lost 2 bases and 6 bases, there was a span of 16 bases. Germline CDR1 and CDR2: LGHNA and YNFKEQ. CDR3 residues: CASSQPWEGFPEAFF. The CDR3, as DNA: TGTGCCAGCAGCCAACCCTGGGAGGGTTTTCCTGAAGCTTTCTTT.

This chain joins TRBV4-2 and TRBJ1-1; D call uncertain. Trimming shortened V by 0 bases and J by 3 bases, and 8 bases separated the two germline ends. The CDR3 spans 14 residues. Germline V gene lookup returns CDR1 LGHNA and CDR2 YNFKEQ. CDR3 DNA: TGTGCCAGCAGCCAAGATGGACGGGACACTGAAGCTTTCTTT. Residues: CASSQDGRDTEAFF.